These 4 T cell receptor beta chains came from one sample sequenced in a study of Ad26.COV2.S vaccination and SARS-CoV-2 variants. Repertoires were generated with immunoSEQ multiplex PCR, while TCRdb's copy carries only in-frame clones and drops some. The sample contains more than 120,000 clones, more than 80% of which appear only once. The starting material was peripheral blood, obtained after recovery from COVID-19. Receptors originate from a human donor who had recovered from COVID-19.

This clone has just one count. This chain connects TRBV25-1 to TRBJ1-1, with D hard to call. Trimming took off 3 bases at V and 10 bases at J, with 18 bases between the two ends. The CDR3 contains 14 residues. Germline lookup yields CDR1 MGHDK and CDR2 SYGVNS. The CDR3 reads CASSDSPGTLGAFF. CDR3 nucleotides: TGTGCCAGCAGTGACTCTCCGGGAACCCTCGGAGCTTTCTTT.

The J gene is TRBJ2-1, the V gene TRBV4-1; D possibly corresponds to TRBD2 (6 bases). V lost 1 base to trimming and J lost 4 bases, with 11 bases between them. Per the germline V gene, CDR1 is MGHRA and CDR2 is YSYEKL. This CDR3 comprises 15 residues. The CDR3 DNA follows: TGCGCCAGCAGCCAAGTCGGGGGAATTTACAATGAGCAGTTCTTC. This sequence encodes CASSQVGGIYNEQFF.

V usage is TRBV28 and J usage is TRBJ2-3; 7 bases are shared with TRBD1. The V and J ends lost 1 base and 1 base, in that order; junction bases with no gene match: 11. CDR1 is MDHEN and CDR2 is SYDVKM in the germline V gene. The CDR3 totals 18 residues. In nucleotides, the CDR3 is TGTGCCAGCAGTTTATACCTGACAGGGTTAACCCGCACAGATACGCAGTATTTT. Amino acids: CASSLYLTGLTRTDTQYF. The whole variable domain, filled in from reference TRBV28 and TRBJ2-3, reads DVKVTQSSRYLVKRTGEKVFLECVQDMDHENMFWYRQDPGLGLRLIYFSYDVKMKEKGDIPEGYSVSREKKERFSLILESASTNQTSMYLCASSLYLTGLTRTDTQYFGPGTRLTVL.

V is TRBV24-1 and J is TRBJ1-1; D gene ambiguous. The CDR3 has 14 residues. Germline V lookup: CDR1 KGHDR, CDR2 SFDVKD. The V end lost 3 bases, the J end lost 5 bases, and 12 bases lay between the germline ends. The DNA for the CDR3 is TGTGCCACCAGTGATCCCGGTCTGGGGACTGAAGCTTTCTTT. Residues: CATSDPGLGTEAFF.